Here is one TCR beta chain with its context. The sample is drawn from a study of blood T cell repertoires in COVID-19. The method was immunoSEQ multiplex PCR; TCRdb's version includes in-frame clones alone and lacks a portion of them. The sample lists around 250,000 clones; roughly 90% were seen once. Germline assignment: CDR1 KGHSH and CDR2 LQKENI. V shed 4 bases and J 5 bases; nucleotides not matched to a gene: 4. CDR3 length: 14 amino acids. This receptor was obtained from a human donor in a cohort sampled during active COVID-19. The chain joins TRBV18 to TRBJ2-2, with 7 bases matching TRBD2. Input material: peripheral blood. CDR3 in DNA: TGTGCCAGCTCACGGGAGGGACTAACCGGGGAGCTGTTTTTT. Protein product: CASSREGLTGELFF.